The 20 T cell receptor beta chains presented below share a single source sample, sequenced in a study of T cell responses to AZD1222 COVID-19 vaccine. Here immunoSEQ multiplex PCR was the method, and the copy in TCRdb shows in-frame clones only, minus some. The table has about 120,000 clones, just over 90% seen once. The input for sequencing was peripheral blood, taken 28 days after the second AZD1222 dose. These receptors were taken from an adult who received the AZD1222 COVID-19 vaccine.

This chain links TRBV28 with TRBJ1-2; 7 nucleotides agree with TRBD1. This CDR3 has 14 residues. Trimming removed 7 bases from V and 4 bases from J; junction bases left unmatched: 9. Germline V gene lookup returns CDR1 MDHEN and CDR2 SYDVKM. This chain's CDR3 is CASTSGEGAYGYTF. As DNA, the CDR3 is TGTGCCAGCACCTCCGGGGAGGGGGCCTATGGCTACACCTTC.

A single count supports this clone. The CDR3 region is CASSIRRPRDYGYTF. As DNA, the CDR3 is TGTGCCAGTAGTATCAGGAGGCCAAGGGACTATGGCTACACCTTC. The genes are TRBV19 and TRBJ1-2; D is ambiguous. Trimming took 3 bases from V and 3 from J, leaving 14 bases between them. The CDR3 totals 15 residues. The germline CDR1 and CDR2 sequences are LNHDA and SQIVND (reference sequence).

The gene calls are TRBV14 and TRBJ2-1; no definite D call. Germline V CDR1 and CDR2: SGHDN, FVKESK. The V and J ends lost 4 bases and 4 bases respectively, with 14 bases between them. The CDR3 is 15 residues long. The CDR3 bases are TGTGCCAGCAGCCTAAGTTGGACCTTATACAATGAGCAGTTCTTC. This sequence encodes CASSLSWTLYNEQFF.

The gene calls are TRBV9 and TRBJ2-7, with D possibly being TRBD2 (6 bases). CDR1 is SGDLS and CDR2 is YYNGEE in the germline V gene. The CDR3 is made up of 14 amino acids. Between the trimmed V and J ends, which lost 4 bases and 3 bases, there was a span of 14 bases. This chain's CDR3 is CASSSGDPNYEQYF. Written as DNA, the CDR3 is TGTGCCAGCAGCTCGGGGGACCCAAACTACGAGCAGTACTTC. Combining the CDR3 with reference TRBV9 and TRBJ2-7 gives the whole variable domain DSGVTQTPKHLITATGQRVTLRCSPRSGDLSVYWYQQSLDQGLQFLIQYYNGEERAKGNILERFSAQQFPDLHSELNLSSLELGDSALYFCASSSGDPNYEQYFGPGTRLTVT.

The genes are TRBV7-9 and TRBJ1-3; tentatively, D is TRBD1 (5 bases). CDR1 SEHNR and CDR2 FQNEAQ come from the germline V gene (reference sequence). This CDR3 has 16 amino acids. Trimming removed 1 base at V and 2 bases at J, with 12 bases between. Here the CDR3 reads CASSLDQGFPGNTIYF. In nucleotides, the CDR3 is TGTGCCAGCAGCTTAGATCAGGGTTTCCCTGGAAACACCATATATTTT.

This chain uses TRBV4-1 with TRBJ2-7; D gene unclear. CDR3 length: 17 amino acids. Trimming took 2 bases from V and 2 from J, leaving 19 bases between them. The germline V gene encodes CDR1 MGHRA and CDR2 YSYEKL. The CDR3 spells CASSQLVRMVGPYEQYF. Here the CDR3 DNA reads TGCGCCAGCAGCCAATTAGTAAGAATGGTAGGGCCCTACGAGCAGTACTTC.

The chain couples TRBV28 to TRBJ2-7, with a possible D match to TRBD1 (6 bases). Trimming pared 6 bases from V and 6 bases from J, leaving 15 bases between. CDR3 length: 13 residues. Germline V gene sequence: CDR1 MDHEN, CDR2 SYDVKM. CDR3 amino acids: CASRTPIGGEQYF. CDR3 sequence (DNA): TGTGCCAGCAGGACTCCAATAGGGGGCGAGCAGTACTTC.

The gene calls are TRBV5-8 and TRBJ1-5, with D possibly TRBD1 on 5 matching bases. CDR1 and CDR2 (germline): SGHTS, YDEGEE. The CDR3 runs 14 residues. V lost 1 base and J lost 4, with 9 bases in between. The CDR3 region is CASSLFGGNQPQHF. The CDR3 DNA reads TGTGCCAGCAGCTTGTTCGGGGGGAATCAGCCCCAGCATTTT.

This sequence joins TRBV27 and TRBJ1-2; a possible D gene is TRBD1 (5 bases). This CDR3 is 16 amino acids long. The germline V and J ends were trimmed by 10 bases and 5 bases, with 26 bases remaining between them. In germline, CDR1 is MNHEY, CDR2 SMNVEV (reference sequence). CDR3 in amino acids: CATGDRYDPRRYGYTF. The CDR3 bases are TGTGCCACCGGGGACCGGTATGATCCGAGGCGGTATGGCTACACCTTC.

The V call is TRBV5-1, the J call TRBJ1-1, with D tentatively TRBD1 (6 bases). Germline values: CDR1 SGHRS, CDR2 YFSETQ. The CDR3 has 15 amino acids. Trimming removed 4 bases from V and 4 bases from J, with 17 bases in between. This chain's CDR3 is CASSPKTGIGTEAFF. CDR3 coding DNA: TGCGCCAGCAGCCCAAAAACAGGGATTGGCACTGAAGCTTTCTTT.

The J gene is TRBJ1-2, the V gene TRBV19, with D uncertain. Germline assignment: CDR1 LNHDA and CDR2 SQIVND (reference sequence). This CDR3 is 14 amino acids long. Trimming removed 5 bases at V and 9 bases at J, with 19 bases between. The chain's CDR3 is CASSPSWRAGSYTF. CDR3 DNA: TGTGCCAGTAGTCCGTCGTGGAGGGCGGGTAGCTACACCTTC.

CDR3 sequence: CASRPLRGPNSPLHF. The CDR3 coding sequence is TGTGCCAGCAGGCCCCTCCGGGGCCCCAATTCACCCCTCCACTTT. The rearrangement joins TRBV6-5 to TRBJ1-6, with D possibly being TRBD1 (5 bases). The CDR3 has 15 residues. CDR1 and CDR2 from the germline V gene are MNHEY and SVGAGI. Between the trimmed V and J ends, which lost 6 bases and 7 bases, there was a span of 16 bases.

The rearrangement links TRBV29-1 to TRBJ2-5; D perhaps matches TRBD2 (6 bases). V was clipped by 7 bases and J by 1 base, with 16 bases between them. The CDR3 runs 14 residues. CDR1 is SQVTM and CDR2 is ANQGSEA in the germline V gene. In nucleotides, the CDR3 is TGCAGCGCTGGAGGGCGTGGAATCCAAGAGACCCAGTACTTC. It translates to CSAGGRGIQETQYF.

The gene calls are TRBV28 and TRBJ2-7; D possibly uses TRBD1 or TRBD2 (5 bases each). The CDR3 has 12 residues. Trimming shortened V by 3 bases and J by 11 bases, and 14 bases separated the two germline ends. Germline V lookup: CDR1 MDHEN, CDR2 SYDVKM. For the CDR3, the DNA is TGTGCCAGCAGTTTTTCGGTCCAGGGAGAGTACTTC. It translates to CASSFSVQGEYF.

This rearrangement joins TRBV7-9 to TRBJ1-1; D perhaps matches TRBD1 (5 bases). CDR3 length equals 13 residues. In germline, CDR1 is SEHNR, CDR2 FQNEAQ (reference sequence). V lost 0 bases and J 7 bases, leaving 9 bases between the germline ends. CDR3 bases: TGTGCCAGCAGCTTAGCAGGGGTAAATGAAGCTTTCTTT. It specifies CASSLAGVNEAFF.

V and J are TRBV29-1 and TRBJ2-7; D unclear. Germline V gives CDR1 SQVTM, CDR2 ANQGSEA. This CDR3 region has 14 residues. The V end lost 1 base, the J end lost 4 bases, and 14 bases lay between the germline ends. The CDR3 is CSVEGLEGDYEQYF. The CDR3 bases are TGCAGCGTTGAAGGTTTAGAAGGAGATTACGAGCAGTACTTC.

The chain uses TRBV3-1 (or the pseudogene TRBV3-2) and TRBJ2-7, with D maybe TRBD1 (6 bases). The V gene's germline CDR1 is LGHDT and CDR2 YNNKEL (reference sequence). V lost 2 bases and J 11 bases, leaving 16 bases between the germline ends. This CDR3 is 13 amino acids long. The CDR3 loop is CASSQREGERKYF. DNA of the CDR3: TGTGCCAGCAGCCAACGCGAGGGGGAAAGAAAGTACTTC.

V is TRBV7-6 and J is TRBJ2-2; perhaps TRBD2 as D (6 bases). Germline V CDR1 and CDR2: SGHVS, FNYEAQ. There are 16 residues in the CDR3. V lost 2 bases and J 2 bases, leaving 12 bases between the germline ends. The CDR3: CASSLRGGLNTGELFF. CDR3 nucleotide sequence: TGTGCCAGCAGCTTAAGGGGAGGCCTTAACACCGGGGAGCTGTTTTTT.

This chain uses TRBV5-4 with TRBJ2-2, with D uncertain. The V end was cut by 10 bases, the J end by 1 base, with 11 bases between. This CDR3 is 13 amino acids long. Per germline, CDR1 SGHNT and CDR2 YYREEE (reference sequence). The CDR3 protein is CAAVAQNTGELFF. CDR3 DNA sequence: TGTGCCGCAGTCGCGCAGAACACCGGGGAGCTGTTTTTT. Supplemented by reference TRBV5-4 and TRBJ2-2, the full variable domain reads ETGVTQSPTHLIKTRGQQVTLRCSSQSGHNTVSWYQQALGQGPQFIFQYYREEENGRGNFPPRFSGLQFPNYSSELNVNALELDDSALYLCAAVAQNTGELFFGEGSRLTVL.

J is TRBJ2-7 and V is TRBV7-9; TRBD1 is a possible D gene (6 bases). CDR3 length equals 14 residues. Germline V gene lookup returns CDR1 SEHNR and CDR2 FQNEAQ (reference sequence). The ends were cut back, 1 base at V and 5 bases at J, with 12 bases in the middle. As DNA, the CDR3 is TGTGCCAGCAGCTTAGTCACAGGGTCGAACGAGCAGTACTTC. Amino acid sequence: CASSLVTGSNEQYF.